This T cell receptor (beta chain) was observed in a study of siplizumab effects on memory and regulatory T cells. Study-level results: Proliferating CD4+ or CD8+ clones, roughly 75-97% of them, lacked an assignable naive or memory phenotype. Among sequences traceable to unstimulated CD4+ memory cells, alloreactive ones were significantly reduced by siplizumab. Memory cells seemed less diverse than naive T cells, which also seemed major contributors to the alloresponse.

It was 10^5 or so TCR templates that were assayed per sample. The table came from immunoSEQ multiplex PCR; TCRdb's copy has only in-frame clones and leaves some out. The sample gives about 70,000 clones, approximately 88% of which show up once; 1.7% is in the top ten. As regards this clone: The antigen is unknown.

There are 13 residues in the CDR3. CDR1 is LNHDA, CDR2 SQIVND, per germline (reference sequence). Between the trimmed V and J ends, which lost 4 bases and 5 bases, there was a span of 11 bases. Sequences were obtained from Tregs sorted from blood. The clonotype was recovered from a human donor in good health. The rearrangement joins TRBV19 to TRBJ1-1; perhaps TRBD1 as D (5 bases). This CDR3 is CASSTRGRTEAFF. The CDR3 DNA sequence: TGTGCCAGTAGTACAAGGGGAAGAACTGAAGCTTTCTTT. Variable domain in full (rest from reference TRBV19 and TRBJ1-1): DGGITQSPKYLFRKEGQNVTLSCEQNLNHDAMYWYRQDPGQGLRLIYYSQIVNDFQKGDIAEGYSVSREKKESFPLTVTSAQKNPTAFYLCASSTRGRTEAFFGQGTRLTVV.